Each of the 32 T cell receptor beta chains below was sequenced from the same sample in a study of STAT5B mutations in CD4+ large granular lymphocyte leukemia. Only in-frame clones appear in the TCRdb table, and some are missing; sequencing was by immunoSEQ multiplex PCR. Of 30,000 or so clones listed, more than 75% are singletons. Sequenced material: CD4+ T cells from blood buffy coats. These receptors were collected from a human donor in good health.

In its sample, this clone was seen a few times. The V call is TRBV10-3, the J call TRBJ2-2; D uncertain. Per germline, CDR1 ENHRY and CDR2 SYGVKD. The CDR3 has 11 residues. V was pared by 5 bases and J by 6 bases, with 4 bases between. CDR3 coding DNA: TGTGCCATCAGTCCATCCGGGGAGCTGTTTTTT. This codes for CAISPSGELFF.

The rearrangement links TRBV29-1 to TRBJ2-2, with a weak D call TRBD1 (6 bases). CDR3 length equals 15 residues. V lost 4 bases, J lost 0 bases, and 12 bases lay in between. Germline assignment: CDR1 SQVTM and CDR2 ANQGSEA. The CDR3 sequence is CSVADRSANTGELFF. Written as DNA, the CDR3 is TGCAGCGTTGCCGACAGGTCCGCGAACACCGGGGAGCTGTTTTTT.

This rearrangement joins TRBV7-9 to TRBJ2-3, with D uncertain. The CDR3 spans 14 residues. Germline V lookup: CDR1 SEHNR, CDR2 FQNEAQ (reference sequence). V lost 5 bases to trimming and J lost 0 bases, with 9 bases between them. CDR3 residues: CASSMEGSTDTQYF. The CDR3 DNA sequence: TGTGCCAGCAGCATGGAAGGGAGCACAGATACGCAGTATTTT.

This clone has a single count. This chain joins TRBV6-6 and TRBJ1-1; D perhaps matches TRBD1 (6 bases). Germline V lookup: CDR1 MNHNY, CDR2 SVGAGI (reference sequence). This CDR3 is 12 amino acids long. CDR3 protein: CAAGRGDTEAFF. Written as DNA, the CDR3 is TGTGCTGCGGGCAGGGGAGACACTGAAGCTTTCTTT.

This clone was seen once. The V gene is TRBV30, the J gene TRBJ2-5; maybe TRBD2 (6 bases). There are 13 residues in the CDR3. The V gene's germline CDR1 is GTSNPN and CDR2 SVGIG (reference sequence). With 0 bases removed from V and 5 bases from J, the gap between germline ends came to 10 bases. The CDR3 is CAWSVPGGETQYF. The CDR3 DNA reads TGTGCCTGGAGTGTTCCCGGGGGTGAGACCCAGTACTTC.

The J gene is TRBJ2-5, the V gene TRBV7-2; D remains unclear. The CDR3 has 12 amino acids. Trimming took 2 bases from V and 5 from J, leaving 6 bases between them. CDR1 and CDR2 from the germline V gene are SGHTA and FQGNSA. CDR3 in amino acids: CASSLYGETQYF. The CDR3 DNA follows: TGTGCCAGCAGCTTATATGGGGAGACCCAGTACTTC.

The rearrangement joins TRBV10-2 to TRBJ1-2, with TRBD1 as a possible D gene (5 bases). V lost 2 bases and J 4 bases, leaving 8 bases between the germline ends. Germline V CDR1 and CDR2: WSHSY, SAAADI. The CDR3 is made up of 13 amino acids. The CDR3 here is CASSEDRSYGYTF. The CDR3 DNA sequence: TGCGCCAGCAGTGAGGACAGAAGCTATGGCTACACCTTC.

The chain has TRBV13 and TRBJ1-2, with D possibly being TRBD1 (5 bases). Germline V lookup: CDR1 PRHDT, CDR2 FYEKMQ (reference sequence). CDR3 length: 12 amino acids. V was pared by 2 bases and J by 5 bases, with 6 bases between. The CDR3 protein is CASSLQGYGYTF. The DNA for the CDR3 is TGTGCCAGCAGCTTACAGGGTTATGGCTACACCTTC.

This chain connects TRBV6-1 to TRBJ1-1, with TRBD1 as a possible D gene (5 bases). Germline CDR1 reads MNHNS; CDR2 reads SASEGT. CDR3 length equals 13 residues. The V end lost 8 bases, the J end lost 2 bases, and 12 bases lay between the germline ends. CDR3 coding DNA: TGTGCCAGCTGCAGGGTCTCTAACACTGAAGCTTTCTTT. Translated: CASCRVSNTEAFF.

V usage is TRBV2 and J usage is TRBJ1-3; weak D call: TRBD1 (5 bases). The CDR3 totals 15 residues. V was cut by 8 bases and J by 0 bases, with 14 bases left in between. CDR1 is SNHLY and CDR2 is FYNNEI in the germline V gene. The CDR3 spells CASGKGRNSGNTIYF. The DNA of the CDR3 is TGTGCCAGCGGAAAGGGACGGAACTCTGGAAACACCATATATTTT.

The chain is built from TRBV7-2 and TRBJ2-4; D possibly corresponds to TRBD1 (6 bases). Germline-derived CDR1 and CDR2 are SGHTA and FQGNSA. The CDR3 loop spans 16 amino acids. The V gene lost 2 bases and the J gene lost 5 bases, with 16 bases spanning the gap. This CDR3 reads CASSLRAGAVENIQYF. The CDR3 region has the DNA TGTGCCAGCAGCTTACGGGCAGGGGCCGTAGAAAACATTCAGTACTTC.

The chain employs TRBV4-3 and TRBJ2-3, with a weak D call TRBD1 (5 bases). Germline-derived CDR1 and CDR2 are LGHNA and YSLEER. The CDR3 has 17 amino acids. Trimming stripped 4 bases from V and 2 bases from J, with 19 bases between. As DNA, the CDR3 is TGCGCCAGCAGCCGCAGCTCCACAGGACCCTCCACAGATACGCAGTATTTT. Its protein is CASSRSSTGPSTDTQYF.

The chain recombines TRBV5-1 with TRBJ2-3; D uncertain. This CDR3 is 15 amino acids long. CDR1 SGHRS and CDR2 YFSETQ come from the germline V gene. The ends were cut back, 4 bases at V and 1 base at J, with 13 bases in the middle. CDR3 nucleotide sequence: TGCGCCAGCAGCCACCTGGGTGCCGGCACAGATACGCAGTATTTT. This translates into CASSHLGAGTDTQYF.

This clone was detected only a few times. The chain uses TRBV29-1 and TRBJ1-1, with D possibly matching TRBD1 (6 bases). The V and J ends lost 6 bases and 0 bases respectively, with 8 bases between them. This CDR3 is 12 amino acids long. Per the germline V gene, CDR1 is SQVTM and CDR2 is ANQGSEA. Written as DNA, the CDR3 is TGCAGCGTAGGACAGATGAACACTGAAGCTTTCTTT. This gives the protein CSVGQMNTEAFF.

The chain employs TRBV7-2 and TRBJ2-7; no firm D call. There are 15 residues in the CDR3. Per the germline V gene, CDR1 is SGHTA and CDR2 is FQGNSA. V was shortened by 1 base and J by 6 bases, with 16 bases between the two germline ends. DNA of the CDR3: TGTGCCAGCAGCTTAGAACTTGTCAGGTTGGGCGAGCAGTACTTC. Residues: CASSLELVRLGEQYF. The full variable domain, its missing parts supplied by reference TRBV7-2 and TRBJ2-7, is GAGVSQSPSNKVTEKGKDVELRCDPISGHTALYWYRQSLGQGLEFLIYFQGNSAPDKSGLPSDRFSAERTGGSVSTLTIQRTQQEDSAVYLCASSLELVRLGEQYFGPGTRLTVT.

V gene TRBV6-6 combines with J gene TRBJ1-4, with no clear D. This CDR3 spans 14 amino acids. Germline CDR1 MNHNY, CDR2 SVGAGI (reference sequence). V was shortened by 6 bases and J by 0 bases, with 8 bases between the two germline ends. Here the CDR3 DNA reads TGTGCCAGCAGGGGAAGTGCAACTAATGAAAAACTGTTTTTT. Amino acids: CASRGSATNEKLFF.

V gene TRBV27 combines with J gene TRBJ2-7, with TRBD2 identical over 10 bases. The CDR3 spans 17 residues. CDR1 and CDR2 (germline): MNHEY, SMNVEV (reference sequence). V gave up 5 bases and J gave up 2 bases; unmatched junction bases: 12. The CDR3 loop reads CASSPHAGTSETYEQYF. The CDR3 DNA reads as TGTGCCAGCAGTCCCCACGCCGGGACTAGCGAAACCTACGAGCAGTACTTC.

The gene calls are TRBV28 and TRBJ1-2, with 8 nucleotides matching TRBD1. The germline V gene has CDR1 MDHEN and CDR2 SYDVKM. The J segment lost 1 base and the V segment lost 5 bases, leaving 9 bases of the junction unmatched. The CDR3 length is 16 residues. Here the CDR3 reads CASSTQDRALNYGYTF. CDR3 DNA: TGTGCCAGCAGTACCCAGGACAGGGCGCTTAACTATGGCTACACCTTC.

The chain combines TRBV19 with TRBJ1-4, with 7 bases fitting TRBD1. Germline V gene sequence: CDR1 LNHDA, CDR2 SQIVND (reference sequence). CDR3 size: 14 residues. Germline trimming cut 5 bases from V and 4 bases from J; bases unmatched to any gene: 4. The CDR3: CASSFGQVNEKLFF. CDR3 sequence (DNA): TGTGCCAGTAGTTTCGGACAGGTTAATGAAAAACTGTTTTTT.

The chain carries TRBV23-1 and TRBJ2-7; the D gene is possibly TRBD1 (6 bases). TRBV23-1 is assigned to the ORF class and has an uncertain function. The CDR3 totals 13 residues. V lost 4 bases and J 3 bases, leaving 10 bases between the germline ends. This CDR3 is CASSLNRDYEQYF. The CDR3 nucleotides are TGCGCCAGCAGTCTAAACAGGGACTACGAGCAGTACTTC.

The J gene is TRBJ2-5, the V gene TRBV15; 9 nucleotides align to TRBD1. Trimming cost V 2 bases and J 2 bases; bases outside gene matches: 12. The CDR3 contains 18 residues. CDR1 and CDR2 from the germline V gene are LNHNV and YYDKDF (reference sequence). This CDR3 is CATSRMGSGTGIQETQYF. In DNA form, the CDR3 reads TGTGCCACCAGCAGAATGGGGTCCGGGACAGGGATTCAAGAGACCCAGTACTTC.

Details on this clone: Within the sample, other DNA sequences also encode this same CDR3. V gene TRBV7-2 combines with J gene TRBJ1-3; no firm D call. V dropped 1 base and J dropped 4 bases, with 8 bases sitting between them. This CDR3 spans 14 amino acids. Germline loops: CDR1 SGHTA, CDR2 FQGNSA. CDR3 region: CASSLGGLGNTIYF. CDR3 sequence (DNA): TGTGCCAGCAGCTTAGGAGGGCTGGGAAACACCATATATTTT.

This chain joins TRBV7-2 and TRBJ2-7; D not certain. The V end lost 5 bases, the J end lost 3 bases, and 5 bases lay between the germline ends. This CDR3 contains 11 residues. Germline CDR1 SGHTA, CDR2 FQGNSA. CDR3 protein: CASSLYYEQYF. DNA for the CDR3: TGTGCCAGCAGCCTGTACTACGAGCAGTACTTC.

The V and J genes are TRBV10-3 and TRBJ2-3; TRBD2 agrees at 9 bases. Germline lookup yields CDR1 ENHRY and CDR2 SYGVKD. The CDR3 is made up of 13 amino acids. With 6 bases clipped from V and 2 bases from J, the junction kept 0 bases outside the gene matches. In nucleotides, the CDR3 is TGTGCCATCAGGGGACTAGCCACAGATACGCAGTATTTT. Encoded protein: CAIRGLATDTQYF.

This clone was counted between two and nine times. The chain uses TRBV7-3 and TRBJ1-5, with TRBD1 as a possible D gene (6 bases). V lost 5 bases and J lost 7, with 12 bases in between. The CDR3 runs 13 residues. The germline gives CDR1 SGHTA, CDR2 FQGTGA. The CDR3 spells CASSRGPGQPQHF. The CDR3 coding sequence is TGTGCCAGCAGCCGGGGGCCAGGGCAGCCCCAGCATTTT.

The rearrangement links TRBV5-1 to TRBJ2-7; 8 nucleotides align to TRBD2. This CDR3 is built from 14 residues. Trimming removed 2 bases from V and 3 bases from J; junction bases left unmatched: 4. CDR1 is SGHRS and CDR2 is YFSETQ in the germline V gene. The CDR3 DNA follows: TGCGCCAGCAGCTTAGCAAGCGGGAGCTACGAGCAGTACTTC. It codes for CASSLASGSYEQYF.

The chain combines TRBV5-1 with TRBJ2-2; 8 bases align to TRBD1. Germline V gene sequence: CDR1 SGHRS, CDR2 YFSETQ. V lost 4 bases, J lost 0 bases, and 8 bases stayed unmatched. The CDR3 contains 17 residues. The CDR3 DNA reads as TGCGCCAGCAGCCCCCTGGACAGGGTCGCGAACACCGGGGAGCTGTTTTTT. Translating gives CASSPLDRVANTGELFF.

This clone came up a few times. The chain joins TRBV9 to TRBJ1-3; D gene uncertain. V dropped 4 bases and J dropped 7 bases, with 18 bases sitting between them. CDR3 length: 15 residues. Germline V CDR1 and CDR2: SGDLS, YYNGEE. The CDR3 sequence: CASSPRWPSGNTIYF. In DNA, the CDR3 is TGTGCCAGCAGCCCCCGTTGGCCGTCGGGGAACACCATATATTTT. Full variable domain (remainder filled in from reference TRBV9 and TRBJ1-3): DSGVTQTPKHLITATGQRVTLRCSPRSGDLSVYWYQQSLDQGLQFLIQYYNGEERAKGNILERFSAQQFPDLHSELNLSSLELGDSALYFCASSPRWPSGNTIYFGEGSWLTVV.

The chain has TRBV28 and TRBJ1-2; no firm D call. Per the germline V gene, CDR1 is MDHEN and CDR2 is SYDVKM. The CDR3 extends over 13 amino acids. V was shortened by 5 bases and J by 2 bases, with 9 bases between the two germline ends. The DNA for the CDR3 is TGTGCCAGCAGTACAGCCGTGAACTATGGCTACACCTTC. As protein: CASSTAVNYGYTF.

The CDR3 sequence is CAWSATTPSNQPQHF. The CDR3 region has the DNA TGTGCCTGGAGTGCGACAACCCCTAGCAATCAGCCCCAGCATTTT. V gene TRBV30 combines with J gene TRBJ1-5; D ambiguous. Per the germline V gene, CDR1 is GTSNPN and CDR2 is SVGIG (reference sequence). V was shortened by 1 base and J by 0 bases, with 10 bases between the two germline ends. There are 15 residues in the CDR3.

The chain carries TRBV6-5 and TRBJ1-5; no firm D call. The CDR3 sequence is 13 residues long. The V end was cut by 6 bases, the J end by 8 bases, with 14 bases between. Germline values: CDR1 MNHEY, CDR2 SVGAGI. As DNA, the CDR3 is TGTGCCAGCAGAGAAGCTTCGGGGAAGCCCCAGCATTTT. Translated: CASREASGKPQHF.

The V call is TRBV12-2, the J call TRBJ2-7; TRBD2, the D gene given by the table, was not confirmed from the DNA. TRBV12-2 is reported as a pseudogene. CDR3 length: 14 amino acids. Here the CDR3 reads CASRLGREDYEQYF. The CDR3, as DNA: TGTGCAAGTCGCTTAGGCCGGGAGGACTACGAGCAGTACTTC.